The 13 T cell receptor beta chains listed next were all sequenced from one sample in a study of cytomegalovirus exposure and HLA in healthy donors. PCR used 60 Vbeta primers and 13 Jbeta primers. TCRdb keeps only in-frame clones here, not all; method: immunoSEQ multiplex PCR. In all, the sample yields about 42,000 clones. The sequenced sample was PBMCs. These receptors were obtained from a man aged 30 to 39 in good health and CMV-seronegative.

The rearrangement links TRBV7-9 to TRBJ2-7; 7 bases align to TRBD1. V trimming: 0 bases; J trimming: 5 bases; junction bases outside the gene matches: 4. The germline V gene has CDR1 SEHNR and CDR2 FQNEAQ (reference sequence). CDR3 length equals 14 residues. The CDR3 loop is CASSLAIGQDEQYF. CDR3 sequence (DNA): TGTGCCAGCAGCTTAGCTATAGGACAGGACGAGCAGTACTTC.

The chain has TRBV29-1 and TRBJ2-7, with 8 bases aligning to TRBD1. Losses at the gene ends were 6 bases for V and 3 bases for J; bases not matched to a gene: 4. The CDR3 totals 12 residues. The germline V gene encodes CDR1 SQVTM and CDR2 ANQGSEA. The CDR3 is CSVRTGGYEQYF. CDR3 nucleotide sequence: TGCAGCGTGCGAACAGGGGGCTACGAGCAGTACTTC.

V usage is TRBV9 and J usage is TRBJ2-1; TRBD2 aligns across 9 bases. The V and J ends lost 5 bases and 4 bases, in that order; junction bases with no gene match: 7. The V gene's germline CDR1 is SGDLS and CDR2 YYNGEE. The CDR3 has 15 residues. The CDR3, as DNA: TGTGCCAGCAGTCTGGGGCTAGCGGGATACAATGAGCAGTTCTTC. It codes for CASSLGLAGYNEQFF.

The J gene is TRBJ1-5, the V gene TRBV9; D is uncertain. Germline V gives CDR1 SGDLS, CDR2 YYNGEE. The CDR3 has 14 residues. The ends were cut back, 0 bases at V and 8 bases at J, with 12 bases in the middle. The CDR3 bases are TGTGCCAGCAGCGTAGGTCCGTCCACGGAGCCCCAGCATTTT. This codes for CASSVGPSTEPQHF.

This CDR3 is CASSPSTGVNYGYTF. CDR3 nucleotides: TGCGCCAGCAGCCCATCAACAGGGGTTAACTATGGCTACACCTTC. The rearrangement joins TRBV4-3 to TRBJ1-2, with 7 nucleotides matching TRBD1. This CDR3 is 15 amino acids long. V shed 4 bases, J shed 1 base, and the junction held 6 bases outside the gene matches. Germline values: CDR1 LGHNA, CDR2 YSLEER.

V gene TRBV7-2 combines with J gene TRBJ2-7, with 7 bases lining up with TRBD1. The CDR3 sequence is 15 residues long. The V and J ends lost 5 bases and 1 base, in that order; junction bases with no gene match: 8. Looked up from germline, CDR1 is SGHTA and CDR2 is FQGNSA. CDR3 loop: CASSQQRGHSYEQYF. CDR3 bases: TGTGCCAGCAGCCAGCAGAGGGGGCATTCCTACGAGCAGTACTTC.

The chain carries TRBV30 and TRBJ1-1; D remains unclear. V was shortened by 3 bases and J by 3 bases, with 14 bases between the two germline ends. Germline loops: CDR1 GTSNPN, CDR2 SVGIG (reference sequence). The CDR3 runs to 14 residues. The chain's CDR3 is CAWSIRLTDTEAFF. The CDR3 DNA follows: TGTGCCTGGAGCATCCGACTTACCGACACTGAAGCTTTCTTT.

V usage is TRBV2 and J usage is TRBJ2-1; 8 bases are a match to TRBD1. The CDR3 length is 13 residues. Germline V gives CDR1 SNHLY, CDR2 FYNNEI. Trimming took 5 bases from V and 9 from J; bases not matched to a gene: 6. In DNA form, the CDR3 reads TGTGCCAGCAGTTCGACAGGGGAGGCTGAGCAGTTCTTC. As protein: CASSSTGEAEQFF.

The chain is built from TRBV20-1 and TRBJ1-1; D gene uncertain. This CDR3 spans 11 amino acids. Between the trimmed V and J ends, which lost 2 bases and 3 bases, there was a span of 4 bases. Germline V gene sequence: CDR1 DFQATT, CDR2 SNEGSKA (reference sequence). CDR3 in DNA: TGCAGTGCTAGACGGGACACTGAAGCTTTCTTT. Residues: CSARRDTEAFF.

The rearrangement uses TRBV5-1 and TRBJ2-1; the match to TRBD2 covers 10 bases. The V gene's germline CDR1 is SGHRS and CDR2 YFSETQ. The length of the CDR3 is 16 residues. V lost 7 bases, J lost 6 bases, and 13 bases stayed unmatched. This CDR3 is CASSVASGRALNEQFF. CDR3 in DNA: TGCGCCAGCTCAGTTGCCAGCGGGAGGGCCCTCAATGAGCAGTTCTTC.

For the CDR3, the DNA is TGTGCCAGCAGTCCAAGGACCGGAGGCTACGAGCAGTACTTC. Its translation is CASSPRTGGYEQYF. This chain uses TRBV6-6 with TRBJ2-7, with a tentative D call TRBD2 (5 bases). Germline V CDR1 and CDR2: MNHNY, SVGAGI (reference sequence). There are 14 residues in the CDR3. The V gene lost 5 bases and the J gene lost 3 bases, with 14 bases spanning the gap.

The chain carries TRBV5-4 and TRBJ2-5, with 14 bases lining up with TRBD2. The last part of the DNA fits TRBJ2-7 better; the J call may be wrong. The CDR3 totals 18 residues. Germline CDR1 SGHNT, CDR2 YYREEE (reference sequence). The CDR3 loop reads CASTISPSGLAGEDEQYF. As DNA, the CDR3 is TGTGCCAGCACCATTTCCCCATCGGGACTAGCGGGAGAAGACGAGCAGTACTTC.

This chain uses TRBV7-9 with TRBJ1-2, with 12 bases lining up with TRBD1. The germline V gene has CDR1 SEHNR and CDR2 FQNEAQ (reference sequence). This CDR3 has 17 residues. The V segment lost 5 bases and the J segment 5 bases; nucleotides outside the gene matches: 12. CDR3 protein: CASSLLGQGAKDYGYTF. The CDR3 DNA sequence: TGTGCCAGCAGCCTATTGGGACAGGGGGCCAAGGATTATGGCTACACCTTC.